This T cell receptor (beta chain) was observed in a study of cytotoxic CD8 clonotypes in ibrutinib-treated CLL. Study-level information: Samples yielded averages of 255,043 productive templates and about 100,000 productive rearrangements.

The intended depth for sequencing was 1 in 200,000 to 1 in 1 million T cells. Using immunoSEQ multiplex PCR, the repertoire was profiled, and TCRdb retains in-frame clones only, with some absent. The sample carries roughly 200,000 clones, approximately 68% recorded once. In the case of this clone: Its antigen remains unidentified.

Findings of the study overall: Clonality increased with ibrutinib response but returned toward baseline at progression.

For TCR beta libraries, about 2 micrograms of genomic DNA were obtained from cryopreserved PBMCs. The V end lost 3 bases, the J end lost 1 base, and 9 bases lay between the germline ends. Germline V gene sequence: CDR1 KGHSH, CDR2 LQKENI. There are 14 residues in the CDR3. Sample: PBMCs, taken after 24 months of ibrutinib treatment. The receptor was derived from a human donor with chronic lymphocytic leukemia. This chain links TRBV18 with TRBJ2-5; D is perhaps TRBD2 (6 bases). The CDR3 DNA follows: TGTGCCAGCTCACCTGTAGCGGTCCAAGAGACCCAGTACTTC. Translating it yields CASSPVAVQETQYF.